This TCR beta chain was found in a study of blood T cell repertoires in COVID-19. About the study: The samples span acute and convalescent COVID-19 from the United States, Italy and Spain. PBMCs, B-cell-depleted T cells, or T cells provided the cDNA or gDNA that made up the material.

How the authors handled the data: Reference gene primer amplification gave estimated nucleated cell counts. Using immunoSEQ multiplex PCR, the repertoire was profiled, and TCRdb retains in-frame clones only, with some absent. The DNA was the basis for D and trimming; V, J and clone size are from that table. In the table there are about 36,000 clones, 78% of which are singletons. Deletions cut 3 bases from V and 4 bases from J, with 7 bases between. Per germline, CDR1 ENHRY and CDR2 SYGVKD. This CDR3 contains 13 residues. Sample: peripheral blood. The source of this sequence is a man aged 55 to 69 with acute or convalescent COVID-19. The chain links TRBV10-3 to TRBJ2-1; D might be TRBD2 (5 bases). The DNA for the CDR3 is TGTGCCATCAGTGAACGCGGGTACAATGAGCAGTTCTTC. Translation: CAISERGYNEQFF.